This T cell receptor (beta chain) was captured by sequencing in a study of T cells in Graves' hyperthyroidism and ophthalmopathy (dated by TCRdb to the late 2010s). Context from the whole study: Peripheral blood was collected at initial diagnosis, before any treatment. TCR V-J signatures able to tell the groups apart were searched for in a discovery cohort of 90 to 100 patients, of whom fewer than 45 had Graves' ophthalmopathy and 55 to 60 had stable Graves' hyperthyroidism. Prospective prediction of ophthalmopathy was tested in an independent validation cohort consisting of some 20 hyperthyroidism patients and more than 15 patients who later progressed to ophthalmopathy. The approximately 95 discovery patients were divided at random into training and test sets in a 7:3 ratio. In several Graves' hyperthyroidism patients, the study also compared T-cell repertoires from thyroid tissue with T-cell repertoires from blood. Following sampling, methimazole starting at 30 mg daily was given to hyperthyroidism patients, and high-dose intravenous methylprednisolone was given to ophthalmopathy patients. The paper reports TCR Vbeta CDR3 sequencing of 130 to 150 peripheral blood samples: 40 or so ophthalmopathy, roughly 74 hyperthyroidism and around 17 progressor patients. The paper's findings and limits, for the study overall: In validation, progression to ophthalmopathy was predicted by the model with 65% to 71% sensitivity and 72.22% specificity, a median of approximately 6.5 months before onset. A 13 V-J signature model separated ophthalmopathy from stable hyperthyroidism, with just over 85% sensitivity and around 84% specificity in cross-validation and 80%/75% in testing. Blood samples also contained most of the expanded thyroid clonotypes (frequency above 0.001), which suggests that blood repertoires may reflect thyroid immune responses. No statistical method was used to set the sample size in advance, and investigators knew the group allocation.

The junction carries 17 bases between V and J, which are trimmed by 6 bases and 6 bases respectively. The CDR3 numbers 14 residues from cysteine through phenylalanine. The sequence is cut down to CDR3 DNA, 42 bases in frame from base 1. Amplification of TCR beta CDR3 regions was carried out from RNA transcripts. The TCR CDR3 was subjected to a first round of RT-PCR using the HTBI primer set and the Qiagen OneStep RT-PCR kit. Libraries were constructed in a second round of multiplex PCR, after which size selection and purification were performed. Sequencing of the libraries was done on an Illumina HiSeq2000 using paired-end 100 bp reads. The original pipeline was this. SOAPnuke was used to process the raw data, throwing out any read that contained adapters or uncalled bases, had a mean Phred below 15, or lacked an exact constant-primer or identifier match. High-quality paired reads were merged with COPE v1.2.5, and unique nucleotide sequences were defined as clonotypes. MiTCR v1.1 was used to align the clonotypes against IMGT TRBV, TRBD and TRBJ reference segments. Analysis was restricted to V-J combinations with a frequency above 0.0001, which covered about 99% of repertoires. A TCS score was defined as the ratio between F50 (clonal expansion) and ExV (chaos), using BLOSUM62-based TCRdist between CDR3 peptides within each V-J. Welch's t-statistics and random forest reduced some 510 V-J features to 10 to 15, which were used in a naive Bayes classifier (R e1071). Through fastp at Q25 and MiXCR, TCRdb rebuilt clones from the public reads, retaining in-frame beta chains. Rows with one shared CDR3 protein collapse into an entry with the most common genes and DNA. TCRdb's processing, not the study's, gives the V and J calls here. In all, the sample holds a few hundred thousand distinct CDR3 sequences, and roughly 15% of those were seen once. In total, the top ten clones hold about 21% of the sample.

This clonotype has ten or more counts. Its target antigen remains unknown. Base qualities are not recorded, but no much larger clone differs from it by a single base. Ophthalmopathy patients had moderately to severely active disease, Clinical Activity Score of at least 3, NOSPECS grade of at least 4, and duration under 3 months. Patients with uncontrolled infections, other autoimmune diseases, pregnancy or lactation were excluded. Diagnoses were established on the basis of clinical symptoms, serum thyroxine and TRAb, thyroid ultrasound, and orbital computed tomography. PBMCs were separated from 10 ml of fresh peripheral blood using Ficoll-Paque density gradient centrifugation. Total RNA was extracted using Trizol reagent, and RNA quality was assessed on an Agilent 2100 Bioanalyzer.

The sample comprised blood. Recombination connected TRBV12-3 or TRBV12-4 to TRBJ1-2, and possibly TRBD1, on 6 matching bases. This TCR was sampled from a woman aged 60-75 years with Graves' ophthalmopathy. The DNA is as follows: TGTGCCAGCAGCCCCCTCGACAGGATTCATGGCTACACCTTC. This encodes CASSPLDRIHGYTF.